A selection of T cell receptor beta chains follows, all from one sample in a study of vaccination effects on CD4 cells after COVID-19. These receptors' targets are unknown. Sequenced by immunoSEQ multiplex PCR; TCRdb stores in-frame clones only, minus some. The sample includes almost 30,000 clones, roughly four fifths of them seen just once. The material sequenced was CD4+ T cells from PBMCs cultured with HCoV-OC43 spike peptides, taken after COVID-19 vaccination. These receptors all stem from a human donor who received a COVID-19 vaccine. The CDR3 runs from the conserved cysteine through the conserved F or W. The order of the fields is D gene, clone size, V gene, J gene, CDR3 DNA, CDR3 protein. A D gene is named only where the DNA matches it firmly. Size is omitted from some rows. Given values are once, few, many or a class for expanded clones.

-,-,TRBV2,TRBJ1-2,TGTGCCAGCAGTCGGGACAAGAACTATGGCTACACCTTC,CASSRDKNYGYTF
-,-,TRBV18,TRBJ2-2,TGTGCCAGCTCACCAATTCTGGTCGGGAGTGGCACCGGGGAGCTGTTTTTT,CASSPILVGSGTGELFF
-,few,TRBV6-1,TRBJ1-5,TGTGCCAGCAGTGAAGGGGGGGGAATGGCGGTTCCCCAGCATTTT,CASSEGGGMAVPQHF
-,-,TRBV4-1,TRBJ1-2,TGCGCCAGCAGCCAATCCCGTGGGGGCCTCTATGGCTACACCTTC,CASSQSRGGLYGYTF
TRBD1,-,TRBV5-1,TRBJ1-1,TGCGCCAGCAGCCATGGACAGGGACGGTACACTGAAGCTTTCTTT,CASSHGQGRYTEAFF
-,-,TRBV5-1,TRBJ2-1,TGCGCCAGCAGGAGGGGCCCTAGTGATTACAATGAGCAGTTCTTC,CASRRGPSDYNEQFF
-,-,TRBV29-1,TRBJ1-1,TGCAGCGTTGCCCGAAGCATGAACACTGAAGCTTTCTTT,CSVARSMNTEAFF
-,-,TRBV6-1,TRBJ1-4,TGTGCCAGCAGTGAAATGGGGCAGGGAGGGGAAAAACTGTTTTTT,CASSEMGQGGEKLFF
-,once,TRBV5-1,TRBJ1-6,TGCGCCAGCAGCTTGGAAAGCGTCACCTATAATTCACCCCTCCACTTT,CASSLESVTYNSPLHF
TRBD1,-,TRBV2,TRBJ2-7,TGTGCCAGACCACGTAGGTTACAGGGGTCTGGATCCTACGAGCAGTACTTC,CARPRRLQGSGSYEQYF
-,-,TRBV3-1/TRBV3-2,TRBJ1-2,TGTGCCAGCAGCCAAGAAGGAGCGGGGAACTATGGCTACACCTTC,CASSQEGAGNYGYTF
TRBD1,-,TRBV5-8,TRBJ2-7,TGTGCCAGCAGCTGGACAGGGGGCTACGAGCAGTACTTC,CASSWTGGYEQYF
TRBD2,-,TRBV29-1,TRBJ2-1,TGCAGCGGGCGCGGAGGTACTAGCGGGGCCGATGAGCAGTTCTTC,CSGRGGTSGADEQFF
-,-,TRBV18,TRBJ2-2,TGTGCCAGCTCAGTCGCCAGGGACCGTTTGGTCGGGGAGCTGTTTTTT,CASSVARDRLVGELFF
-,-,TRBV2,TRBJ2-2,TGTGCCAGCAGTGAACTTGGGTACTCCGGGGAGCTGTTTTTT,CASSELGYSGELFF
-,-,TRBV14,TRBJ1-5,TGTGCCAGCCCCAATTGGGGTTGTCAGCCCCAGCATTTT,CASPNWGCQPQHF
-,-,TRBV7-8,TRBJ1-1,TGTGCCAGCAGCTTAGCGACCTACACTGAAGCTTTCTTT,CASSLATYTEAFF
-,-,TRBV9,TRBJ2-7,TGTGCCAGCAGCTTAGGGCCCAAGTACTACGAGCAGTACTTC,CASSLGPKYYEQYF
TRBD2,few,TRBV7-9,TRBJ2-2,TGTGCCAGCAGCCTGACTAGCAACACCGGGGAGCTGTTTTTT,CASSLTSNTGELFF
-,-,TRBV19,TRBJ2-7,TGTGCCAGTGGAGGGCAACTCTCCTACGAGCAGTACTTC,CASGGQLSYEQYF
TRBD2,-,TRBV6-5,TRBJ2-2,TGTGCCAGCAGTACGGGGACTAGCGGGACCGGGGAGCTGTTTTTT,CASSTGTSGTGELFF
-,-,TRBV6-4,TRBJ1-4,TGTGCCAGCAGTGCGGACTCAACTAATGAAAAACTGTTTTTT,CASSADSTNEKLFF
-,-,TRBV6-5,TRBJ1-5,TGTGCCAGCAATCAGAATAGCAATCAGCCCCAGCATTTT,CASNQNSNQPQHF
-,-,TRBV27,TRBJ2-7,TGTGCCAGCAGTCGAATCGTCATTGAACCAACCTACGAGCAGTACTTC,CASSRIVIEPTYEQYF
-,-,TRBV19,TRBJ1-1,TGTGCCAGTAGTATAGATGGCGGGGCAGAGAACACTGAAGCTTTCTTT,CASSIDGGAENTEAFF
-,-,TRBV14,TRBJ1-4,TGTGCCAGCAGCTACCTAGACAGGAAGCATGAAAAACTGTTTTTT,CASSYLDRKHEKLFF
-,-,TRBV10-1,TRBJ2-7,TGCGCCAGCAGTGAACAGGTCTACGAGCAGTACTTC,CASSEQVYEQYF
TRBD1,-,TRBV27,TRBJ2-2,TGTGCCAGCAGACAGGGGCCCTTGAACACCGGGGAGCTGTTTTTT,CASRQGPLNTGELFF